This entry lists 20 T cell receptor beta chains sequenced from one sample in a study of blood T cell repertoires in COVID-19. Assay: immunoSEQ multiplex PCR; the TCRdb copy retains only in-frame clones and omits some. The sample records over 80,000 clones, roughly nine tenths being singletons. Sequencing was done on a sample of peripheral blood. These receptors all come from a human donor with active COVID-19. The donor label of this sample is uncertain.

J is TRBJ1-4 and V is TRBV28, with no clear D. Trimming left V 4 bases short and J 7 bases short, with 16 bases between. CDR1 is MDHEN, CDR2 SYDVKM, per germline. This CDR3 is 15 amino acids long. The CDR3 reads CASSSGSGRGEKLFF. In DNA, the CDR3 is TGTGCCAGCAGTTCCGGGAGCGGGCGCGGTGAAAAACTGTTTTTT.

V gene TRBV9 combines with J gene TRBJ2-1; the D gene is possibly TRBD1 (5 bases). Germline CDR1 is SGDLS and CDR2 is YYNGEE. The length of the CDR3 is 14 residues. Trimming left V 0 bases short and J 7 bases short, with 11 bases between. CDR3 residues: CASSVDPGRNEQFF. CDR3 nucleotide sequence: TGTGCCAGCAGCGTAGACCCAGGGCGTAATGAGCAGTTCTTC.

The CDR3 sequence is CASSPYPTGTNTEAFF. For the CDR3, the DNA is TGTGCCAGCAGCCCTTATCCGACAGGAACAAACACTGAAGCTTTCTTT. V usage is TRBV7-6 and J usage is TRBJ1-1, with D possibly matching TRBD1 (6 bases). Germline V gene lookup returns CDR1 SGHVS and CDR2 FNYEAQ. The CDR3 is 16 amino acids. The V and J ends lost 5 bases and 2 bases respectively, with 18 bases between them.

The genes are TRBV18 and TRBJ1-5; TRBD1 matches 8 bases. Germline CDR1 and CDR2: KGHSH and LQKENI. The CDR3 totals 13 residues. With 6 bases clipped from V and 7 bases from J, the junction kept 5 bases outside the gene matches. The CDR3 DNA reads TGTGCCAGCTCCACGGCAGGGGGCCAGCCCCAGCATTTT. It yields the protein CASSTAGGQPQHF.

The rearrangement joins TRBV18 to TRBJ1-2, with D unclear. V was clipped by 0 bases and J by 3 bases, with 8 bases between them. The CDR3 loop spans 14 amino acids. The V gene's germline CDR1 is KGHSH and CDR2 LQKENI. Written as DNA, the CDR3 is TGTGCCAGCTCACCACCGAGTGGAGACTATGGCTACACCTTC. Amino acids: CASSPPSGDYGYTF.

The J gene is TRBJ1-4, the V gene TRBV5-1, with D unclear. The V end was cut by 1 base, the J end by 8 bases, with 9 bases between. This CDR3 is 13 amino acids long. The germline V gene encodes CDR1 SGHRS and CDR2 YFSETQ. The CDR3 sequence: CASSLQLSEKLFF. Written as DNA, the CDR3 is TGCGCCAGCAGCTTGCAACTTTCCGAAAAACTGTTTTTT.

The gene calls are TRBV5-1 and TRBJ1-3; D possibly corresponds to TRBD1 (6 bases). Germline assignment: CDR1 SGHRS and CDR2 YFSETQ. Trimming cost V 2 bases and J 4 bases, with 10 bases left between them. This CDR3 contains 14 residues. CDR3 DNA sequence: TGCGCCAGCAGCTTCAGGGGAGCAGGAAACACCATATATTTT. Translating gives CASSFRGAGNTIYF. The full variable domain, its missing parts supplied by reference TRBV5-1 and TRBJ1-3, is KAGVTQTPRYLIKTRGQQVTLSCSPISGHRSVSWYQQTPGQGLQFLFEYFSETQRNKGNFPGRFSGRQFSNSRSEMNVSTLELGDSALYLCASSFRGAGNTIYFGEGSWLTVV.

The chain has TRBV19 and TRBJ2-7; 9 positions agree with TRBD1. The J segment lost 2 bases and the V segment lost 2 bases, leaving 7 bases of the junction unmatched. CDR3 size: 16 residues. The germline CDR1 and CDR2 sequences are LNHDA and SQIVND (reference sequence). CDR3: CASSISDRGDAYEQYF. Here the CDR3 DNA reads TGTGCCAGTAGTATATCTGACAGGGGGGATGCCTACGAGCAGTACTTC.

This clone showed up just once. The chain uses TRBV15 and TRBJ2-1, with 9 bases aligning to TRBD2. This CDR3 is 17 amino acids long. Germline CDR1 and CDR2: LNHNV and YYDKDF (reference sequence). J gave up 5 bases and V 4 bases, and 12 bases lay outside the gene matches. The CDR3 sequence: CATSTLRQGGGDNEQFF. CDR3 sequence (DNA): TGTGCCACCAGCACCCTCCGGCAGGGCGGGGGGGACAATGAGCAGTTCTTC.

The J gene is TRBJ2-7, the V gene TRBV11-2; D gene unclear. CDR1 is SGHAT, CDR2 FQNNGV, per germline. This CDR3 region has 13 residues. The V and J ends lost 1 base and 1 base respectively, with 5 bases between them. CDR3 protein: CASSLVVSYEQYF. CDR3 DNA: TGTGCCAGCAGCTTAGTAGTATCCTACGAGCAGTACTTC. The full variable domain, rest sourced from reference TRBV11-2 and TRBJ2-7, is EAGVAQSPRYKIIEKRQSVAFWCNPISGHATLYWYQQILGQGPKLLIQFQNNGVVDDSQLPKDRFSAERLKGVDSTLKIQPAKLEDSAVYLCASSLVVSYEQYFGPGTRLTVT.

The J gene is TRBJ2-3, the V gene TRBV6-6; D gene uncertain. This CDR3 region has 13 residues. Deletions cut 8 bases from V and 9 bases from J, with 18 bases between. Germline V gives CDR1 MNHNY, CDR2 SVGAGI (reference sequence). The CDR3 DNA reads TGTGCCAGCCCCATGACTGGCTTGTGGACGCAGTATTTT. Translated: CASPMTGLWTQYF.

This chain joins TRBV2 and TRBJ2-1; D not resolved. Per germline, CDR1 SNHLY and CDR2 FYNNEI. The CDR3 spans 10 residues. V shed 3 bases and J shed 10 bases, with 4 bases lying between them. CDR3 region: CASSDREQFF. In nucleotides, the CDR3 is TGTGCCAGCAGTGACCGGGAGCAGTTCTTC.

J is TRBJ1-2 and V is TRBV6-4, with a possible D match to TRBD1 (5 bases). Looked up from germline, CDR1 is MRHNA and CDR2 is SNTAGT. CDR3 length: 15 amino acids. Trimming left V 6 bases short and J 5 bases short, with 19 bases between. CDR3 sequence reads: CASSPGGVPSYGYTF. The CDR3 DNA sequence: TGTGCCAGCAGCCCCGGGGGGGTACCGTCTTATGGCTACACCTTC.

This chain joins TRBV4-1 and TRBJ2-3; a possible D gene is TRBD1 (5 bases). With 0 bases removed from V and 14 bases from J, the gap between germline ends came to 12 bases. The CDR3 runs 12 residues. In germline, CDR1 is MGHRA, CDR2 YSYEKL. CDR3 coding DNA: TGCGCCAGCAGCCAAGATCTTCAGGGCCGGTATTTT. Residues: CASSQDLQGRYF.

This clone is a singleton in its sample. This CDR3 is CASSPAITRGSDTQYF. DNA for the CDR3: TGTGCCAGCAGCCCGGCTATAACCCGGGGGTCTGATACGCAGTATTTT. The rearrangement joins TRBV7-3 to TRBJ2-3; TRBD2 might be the D (6 bases). In germline, CDR1 is SGHTA, CDR2 FQGTGA. V lost 5 bases and J lost 6, with 21 bases in between. The CDR3 length is 16 residues.

DNA of the CDR3: TGTGCCAGCAGCACATACAATCAGCCCCAGCATTTT. It codes for CASSTYNQPQHF. The chain employs TRBV27 and TRBJ1-5; D is ambiguous. The germline V and J ends were trimmed by 6 bases and 3 bases, with 6 bases remaining between them. CDR1 is MNHEY, CDR2 SMNVEV, per germline (reference sequence). The CDR3 has 12 amino acids.

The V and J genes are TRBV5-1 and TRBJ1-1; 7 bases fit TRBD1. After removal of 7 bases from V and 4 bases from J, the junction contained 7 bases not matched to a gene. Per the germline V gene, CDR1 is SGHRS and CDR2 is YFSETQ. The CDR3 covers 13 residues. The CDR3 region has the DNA TGCGCCAGCTCCAGGCAGGGGGGCACTGAAGCTTTCTTT. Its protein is CASSRQGGTEAFF.

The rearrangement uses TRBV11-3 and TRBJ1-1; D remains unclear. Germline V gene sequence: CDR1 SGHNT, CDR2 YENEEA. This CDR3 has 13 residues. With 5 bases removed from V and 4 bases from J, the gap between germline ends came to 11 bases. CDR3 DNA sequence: TGTGCCAGCAGCCTTAATGCACTCACTGAAGCTTTCTTT. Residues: CASSLNALTEAFF.

The DNA of the CDR3 is TGTGCCAGCAGTACACGGGCTAGCGGGGCATCTCCGGATACGCAGTATTTT. Its translation: CASSTRASGASPDTQYF. The chain couples TRBV2 to TRBJ2-3; 9 bases are a match to TRBD2. The CDR3 runs 17 residues. V was clipped by 5 bases and J by 6 bases; unmatched bases: 15. Germline V lookup: CDR1 SNHLY, CDR2 FYNNEI.

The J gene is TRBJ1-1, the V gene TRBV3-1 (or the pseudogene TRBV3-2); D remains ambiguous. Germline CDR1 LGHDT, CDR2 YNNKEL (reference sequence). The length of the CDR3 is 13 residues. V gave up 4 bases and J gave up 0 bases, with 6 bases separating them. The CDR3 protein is CASSLQMNTEAFF. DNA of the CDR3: TGTGCCAGCAGCCTTCAAATGAACACTGAAGCTTTCTTT.